This is a list of T cell receptor beta chains from one sample in a study of blood T cell repertoires in COVID-19. Sequencing was performed with immunoSEQ multiplex PCR; in TCRdb, only in-frame clones are kept and a portion is missing. The table has approximately 130,000 clones, more than 75% seen once; the top ten hold approximately 8.1%. The sequencing input was peripheral blood. All receptors come from a man aged 50-60 years with acute or convalescent COVID-19. Both conserved end residues are part of each CDR3.

j_gene	v_gene	CDR3aa
TRBJ2-3	TRBV18	CASSPLAVSTDTQYF
TRBJ2-1	TRBV6-5	CASGKAGATNEQFF
TRBJ2-7	TRBV14	CASSQVNTGEQYF
TRBJ2-2	TRBV25-1	CASSEFTGTGELFF
TRBJ2-7	TRBV6-5	CASSSPGHQGYEQYF
TRBJ2-1	TRBV7-9	CASSSLVGRDNEQFF
TRBJ1-1	TRBV13	CASSSTGEAFF
TRBJ2-7	TRBV5-1	CASSGRGGTYEQYF
TRBJ2-7	TRBV7-2	CASSRTGNGYEQYF
TRBJ2-7	TRBV5-4	CASTQEKRNTGMEYEQYF
TRBJ1-2	TRBV3-1/TRBV3-2	CASSQSWSYGYTF
TRBJ1-4	TRBV7-8	CASMGALNEKLFF
TRBJ2-3	TRBV7-9	CASSLGRASTDTQYF
TRBJ2-7	TRBV27	CASSSADTFSYEQYF
TRBJ1-1	TRBV9	CASSVGAAGGGTEAFF
TRBJ1-2	TRBV27	CASSTQGSYGYTF
TRBJ2-1	TRBV7-2	CASSSGTTYNEQFF